The entry below describes one T cell receptor (beta chain). This entry comes from a study of cytomegalovirus exposure and HLA in healthy donors. Germline loops: CDR1 SGHDT, CDR2 YYEEEE. V dropped 6 bases and J dropped 5 bases, with 18 bases sitting between them. This CDR3 contains 15 residues. The PCR contained 60 Vbeta and 13 Jbeta primers. Profiled with immunoSEQ multiplex PCR; TCRdb holds only in-frame clones, not every one. The table lists around 130,000 clones, 55% to 75% of them singletons, with 1.5% to 2% in the top ten. What was sequenced was PBMCs. The origin of this receptor is a man aged 25 to 40 in good health and CMV-seropositive. The chain employs TRBV5-6 and TRBJ2-1; possible D gene TRBD1, 6 bases. The CDR3, as DNA: TGTGCCAGCACCGATATAATGGACAGCCACAATGAGCAGTTCTTC. It specifies CASTDIMDSHNEQFF.